This passage covers 11 T cell receptor beta chains from one sample sequenced in a study of identifying expanded T cells in peripheral blood. The assay was immunoSEQ multiplex PCR, and TCRdb's table has in-frame clones only and misses some. In the table there are about 100,000 clones, approximately 88% of which are singletons. Sequencing used blood. These receptors originate from a person between 18 and 70 years old in good health.

To note about this clone: At the DNA level, this CDR3 is encoded by other sequences in the same sample as well. This rearrangement joins TRBV30 to TRBJ2-7; D could derive from TRBD1 or TRBD2 (5 bases each). Germline V gives CDR1 GTSNPN, CDR2 SVGIG (reference sequence). The germline V and J ends were trimmed by 0 bases and 0 bases, with 12 bases remaining between them. This CDR3 spans 15 amino acids. This CDR3 reads CAWSVRDGNSYEQYF. CDR3 DNA sequence: TGTGCCTGGAGTGTGAGGGACGGTAACTCCTACGAGCAGTACTTC.

The DNA of the CDR3 is TGTGCCAGCAGCCCGCCGGGACTTCGGCGCACCGGGGAGCTGTTTTTT. Translation gives CASSPPGLRRTGELFF. The chain has TRBV11-2 and TRBJ2-2; D is possibly TRBD2 (6 bases). V was trimmed by 5 bases and J by 4 bases, leaving 17 bases between them. Germline CDR1 and CDR2: SGHAT and FQNNGV. This CDR3 comprises 16 residues.

The chain recombines TRBV5-1 with TRBJ2-1; D assignment may be TRBD1 or TRBD2 (5 bases each). With 2 bases removed from V and 2 bases from J, the gap between germline ends came to 14 bases. The V gene's germline CDR1 is SGHRS and CDR2 YFSETQ. The CDR3 contains 16 residues. CDR3 DNA sequence: TGCGCCAGCAGCTTCCAGGGTAGGGACGCCTACAATGAGCAGTTCTTC. This codes for CASSFQGRDAYNEQFF.

The J gene is TRBJ1-4, the V gene TRBV19; maybe TRBD1 (6 bases). The CDR3 is 15 residues long. The germline V and J ends were trimmed by 5 bases and 3 bases, with 13 bases remaining between them. Germline values: CDR1 LNHDA, CDR2 SQIVND (reference sequence). CDR3 nucleotides: TGTGCCAGTAGTGAATACAGGGAGGCTAATGAAAAACTGTTTTTT. Translating gives CASSEYREANEKLFF.

This chain joins TRBV6-1 and TRBJ2-7, with D unclear. V was cut by 8 bases and J by 2 bases, with 19 bases left in between. The CDR3 covers 15 residues. Germline V gives CDR1 MNHNS, CDR2 SASEGT. The CDR3 loop is CASSNNADLPYEQYF. The CDR3 DNA is TGTGCCAGCTCCAATAATGCGGACCTGCCCTACGAGCAGTACTTC.

There are a few counts of this clone. The rearrangement uses TRBV4-2 and TRBJ2-5; 10 nucleotides line up with TRBD1. The CDR3 length is 16 residues. The germline CDR1 and CDR2 sequences are LGHNA and YNFKEQ. V shed 0 bases and J 5 bases; nucleotides not matched to a gene: 6. The CDR3 is CASSQETTGGAETQYF. The CDR3 nucleotides read TGTGCCAGCAGCCAAGAAACGACAGGGGGCGCGGAGACCCAGTACTTC.

This clone was recorded once. The genes are TRBV6-1 and TRBJ1-4; 8 nucleotides match TRBD1. The V segment lost 6 bases and the J segment 8 bases; nucleotides outside the gene matches: 8. The CDR3 loop spans 14 amino acids. Germline V CDR1 and CDR2: MNHNS, SASEGT. CDR3 DNA: TGTGCCAGCAGGTTGACAGGGGCGAACGAAAAACTGTTTTTT. Encoded protein: CASRLTGANEKLFF.

In this sample, this clone turned up once. J is TRBJ2-7 and V is TRBV27; 8 bases line up with TRBD1. The V gene end was trimmed by 2 bases and the J gene end by 3 bases; junction bases not matched to a gene: 6. CDR1 is MNHEY and CDR2 is SMNVEV in the germline V gene (reference sequence). The CDR3 is 15 amino acids. CDR3 residues: CASSLEAGGFYEQYF. CDR3 nucleotides: TGTGCCAGCAGTTTAGAGGCAGGGGGCTTCTACGAGCAGTACTTC.

This rearrangement joins TRBV7-9 to TRBJ1-1; 8 bases match TRBD1. Trimming took 2 bases from V and 4 from J; bases not matched to a gene: 9. There are 16 residues in the CDR3. Germline V gene lookup returns CDR1 SEHNR and CDR2 FQNEAQ (reference sequence). CDR3 nucleotides: TGTGCCAGCAGCTTATTCTACAGGGGGGTTGGCACTGAAGCTTTCTTT. The encoded protein is CASSLFYRGVGTEAFF.

V and J are TRBV28 and TRBJ1-2; perhaps TRBD1 as D (6 bases). This CDR3 spans 19 amino acids. Germline-derived CDR1 and CDR2 are MDHEN and SYDVKM. V was trimmed by 6 bases and J by 4 bases, leaving 30 bases between them. Written as DNA, the CDR3 is TGTGCCAGCAGCGCGACAGGCCTAAGGCCTCTCAATATCCTCTATGGCTACACCTTC. Its translation: CASSATGLRPLNILYGYTF.

The V gene is TRBV2, the J gene TRBJ2-3; no reliable D call. This CDR3 has 12 residues. Germline V gives CDR1 SNHLY, CDR2 FYNNEI. The germline V and J ends were trimmed by 5 bases and 2 bases, with 5 bases remaining between them. The DNA for the CDR3 is TGTGCCAGCAGTTATACCACAGATACGCAGTATTTT. Residues: CASSYTTDTQYF. Full variable domain (outside the CDR3, taken from reference TRBV2 and TRBJ2-3): EPEVTQTPSHQVTQMGQEVILRCVPISNHLYFYWYRQILGQKVEFLVSFYNNEISEKSEIFDDQFSVERPDGSNFTLKIRSTKLEDSAMYFCASSYTTDTQYFGPGTRLTVL.